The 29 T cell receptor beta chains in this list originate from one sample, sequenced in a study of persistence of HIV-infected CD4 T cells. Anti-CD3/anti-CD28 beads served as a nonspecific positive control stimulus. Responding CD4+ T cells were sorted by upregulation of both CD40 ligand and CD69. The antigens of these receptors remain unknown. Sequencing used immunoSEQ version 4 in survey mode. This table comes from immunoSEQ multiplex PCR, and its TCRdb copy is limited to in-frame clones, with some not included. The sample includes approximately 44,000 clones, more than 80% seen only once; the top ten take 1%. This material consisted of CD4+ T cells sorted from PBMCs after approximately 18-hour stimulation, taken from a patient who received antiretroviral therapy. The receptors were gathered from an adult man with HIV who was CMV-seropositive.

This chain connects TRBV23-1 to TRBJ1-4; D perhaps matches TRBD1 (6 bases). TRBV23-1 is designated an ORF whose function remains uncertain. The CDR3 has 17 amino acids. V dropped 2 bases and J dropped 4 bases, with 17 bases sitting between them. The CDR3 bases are TGCGCCAGCAGTCAACCAAAAGGAGGGGACATTAATGAAAAACTGTTTTTT. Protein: CASSQPKGGDINEKLFF.

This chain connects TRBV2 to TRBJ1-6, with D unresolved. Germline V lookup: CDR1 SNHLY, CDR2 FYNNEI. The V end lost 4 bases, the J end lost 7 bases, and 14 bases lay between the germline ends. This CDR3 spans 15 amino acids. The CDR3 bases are TGTGCCAGCAGTGGACGGGATCCATCAAATTCACCCCTCCACTTT. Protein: CASSGRDPSNSPLHF.

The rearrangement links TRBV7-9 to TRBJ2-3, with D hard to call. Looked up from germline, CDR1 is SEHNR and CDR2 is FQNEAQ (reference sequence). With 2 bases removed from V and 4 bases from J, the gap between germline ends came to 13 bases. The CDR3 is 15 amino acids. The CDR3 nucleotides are TGTGCCAGCAGCTTAAGGTCGGAAAAGCCAGATACGCAGTATTTT. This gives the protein CASSLRSEKPDTQYF.

The CDR3 loop reads CASSQDRVSTGELFF. As DNA, the CDR3 is TGCGCCAGCAGCCAAGATCGGGTGTCCACCGGGGAGCTGTTTTTT. The rearrangement uses TRBV4-1 and TRBJ2-2; D gene uncertain. V was shortened by 0 bases and J by 4 bases, with 9 bases between the two germline ends. The CDR3 length is 15 residues. Per the germline V gene, CDR1 is MGHRA and CDR2 is YSYEKL.

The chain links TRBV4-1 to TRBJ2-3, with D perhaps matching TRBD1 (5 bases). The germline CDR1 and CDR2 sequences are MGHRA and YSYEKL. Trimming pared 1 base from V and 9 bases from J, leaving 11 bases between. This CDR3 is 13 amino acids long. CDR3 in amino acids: CASSQGGQSTQYF. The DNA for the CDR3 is TGCGCCAGCAGCCAAGGGGGCCAGTCGACGCAGTATTTT.

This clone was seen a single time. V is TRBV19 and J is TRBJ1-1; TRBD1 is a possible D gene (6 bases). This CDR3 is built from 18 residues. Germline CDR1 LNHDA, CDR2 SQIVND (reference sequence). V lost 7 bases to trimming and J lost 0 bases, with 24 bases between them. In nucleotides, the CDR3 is TGTGCCAGTACCCCCGGGGGGGGCGCGATCGGGATGAACACTGAAGCTTTCTTT. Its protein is CASTPGGGAIGMNTEAFF.

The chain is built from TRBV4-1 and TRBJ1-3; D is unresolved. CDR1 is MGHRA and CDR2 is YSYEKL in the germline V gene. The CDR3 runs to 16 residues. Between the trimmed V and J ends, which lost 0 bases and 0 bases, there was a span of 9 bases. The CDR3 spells CASSQDPQSSGNTIYF. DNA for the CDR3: TGCGCCAGCAGCCAAGATCCCCAGAGCTCTGGAAACACCATATATTTT.

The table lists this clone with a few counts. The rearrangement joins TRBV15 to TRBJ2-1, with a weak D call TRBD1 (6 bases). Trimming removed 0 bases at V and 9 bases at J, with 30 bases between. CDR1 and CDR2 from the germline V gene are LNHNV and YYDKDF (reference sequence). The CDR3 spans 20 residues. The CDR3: CATSRDRPETGLALTSEQFF. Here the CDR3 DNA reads TGTGCCACCAGCAGAGATCGTCCGGAGACAGGATTGGCTTTGACTTCTGAGCAGTTCTTC.

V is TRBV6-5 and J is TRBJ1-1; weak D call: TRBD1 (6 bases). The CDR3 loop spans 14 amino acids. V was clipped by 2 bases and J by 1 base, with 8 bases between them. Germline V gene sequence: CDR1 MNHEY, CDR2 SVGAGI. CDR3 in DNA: TGTGCCAGCAGTTACGGCAGGGGGAACACTGAAGCTTTCTTT. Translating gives CASSYGRGNTEAFF.

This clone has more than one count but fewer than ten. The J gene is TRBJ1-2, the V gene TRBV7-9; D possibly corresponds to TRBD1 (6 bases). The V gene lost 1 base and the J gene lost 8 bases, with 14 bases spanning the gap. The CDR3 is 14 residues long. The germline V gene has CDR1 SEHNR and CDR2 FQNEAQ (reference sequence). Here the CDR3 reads CASSLDSGAKGYTF. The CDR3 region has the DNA TGTGCCAGCAGCTTAGACTCGGGGGCGAAGGGCTACACCTTC.

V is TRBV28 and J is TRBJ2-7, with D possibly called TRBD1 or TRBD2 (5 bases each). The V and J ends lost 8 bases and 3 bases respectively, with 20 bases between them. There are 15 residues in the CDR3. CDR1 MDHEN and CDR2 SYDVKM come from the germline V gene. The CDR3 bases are TGTGCCAGCTCCTCGGAGAGGGGTTCCCACTACGAGCAGTACTTC. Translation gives CASSSERGSHYEQYF.

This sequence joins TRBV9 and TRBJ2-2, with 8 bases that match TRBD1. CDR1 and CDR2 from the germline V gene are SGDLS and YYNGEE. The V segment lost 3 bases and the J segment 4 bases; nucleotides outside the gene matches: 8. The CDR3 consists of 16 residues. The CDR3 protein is CASSAWTGIGTGELFF. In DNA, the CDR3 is TGTGCCAGCAGCGCGTGGACAGGGATTGGCACCGGGGAGCTGTTTTTT.

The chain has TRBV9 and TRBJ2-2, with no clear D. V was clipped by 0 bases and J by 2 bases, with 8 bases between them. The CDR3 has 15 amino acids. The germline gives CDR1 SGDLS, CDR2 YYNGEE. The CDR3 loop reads CASSVDSYNTGELFF. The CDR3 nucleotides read TGTGCCAGCAGCGTAGACAGTTATAACACCGGGGAGCTGTTTTTT.

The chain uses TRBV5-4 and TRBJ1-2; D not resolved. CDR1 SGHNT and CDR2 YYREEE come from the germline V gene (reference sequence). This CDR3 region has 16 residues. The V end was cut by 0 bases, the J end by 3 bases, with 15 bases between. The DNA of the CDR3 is TGTGCCAGCAGCTTGGGAGTCCGGACTATGGACTATGGCTACACCTTC. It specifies CASSLGVRTMDYGYTF.

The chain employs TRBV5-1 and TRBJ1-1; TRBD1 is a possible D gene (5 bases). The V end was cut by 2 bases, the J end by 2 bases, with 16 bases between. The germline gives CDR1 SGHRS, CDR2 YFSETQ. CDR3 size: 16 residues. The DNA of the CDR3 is TGCGCCAGCAGCTTAATTGGGCGACAGTCCAACACTGAAGCTTTCTTT. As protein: CASSLIGRQSNTEAFF.

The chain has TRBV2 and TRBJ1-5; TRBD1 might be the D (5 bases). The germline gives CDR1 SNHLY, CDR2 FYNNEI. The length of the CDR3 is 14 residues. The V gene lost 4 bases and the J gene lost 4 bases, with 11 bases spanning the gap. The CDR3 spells CASSAQGLNQPQHF. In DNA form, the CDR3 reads TGTGCCAGCAGTGCCCAGGGCTTGAATCAGCCCCAGCATTTT.

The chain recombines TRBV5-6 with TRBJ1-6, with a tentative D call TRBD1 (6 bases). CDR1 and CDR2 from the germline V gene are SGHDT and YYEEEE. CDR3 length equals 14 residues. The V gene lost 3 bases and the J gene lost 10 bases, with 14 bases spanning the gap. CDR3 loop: CASSWGADRSPLHF. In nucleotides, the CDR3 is TGTGCCAGCAGCTGGGGGGCAGATCGCTCACCCCTCCACTTT.

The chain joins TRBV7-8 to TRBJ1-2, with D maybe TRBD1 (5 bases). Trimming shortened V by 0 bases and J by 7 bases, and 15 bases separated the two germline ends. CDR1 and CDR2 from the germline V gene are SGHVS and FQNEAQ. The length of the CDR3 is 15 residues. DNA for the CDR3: TGTGCCAGCAGCTTAGCGGCGGCGGGGCTTGGTGGCTACACCTTC. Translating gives CASSLAAAGLGGYTF.

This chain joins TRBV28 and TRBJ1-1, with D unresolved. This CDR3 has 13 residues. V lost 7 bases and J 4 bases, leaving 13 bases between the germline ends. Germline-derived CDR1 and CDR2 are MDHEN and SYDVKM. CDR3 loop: CASISSGSTEAFF. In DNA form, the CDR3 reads TGTGCCAGCATCTCTTCGGGGTCCACTGAAGCTTTCTTT.

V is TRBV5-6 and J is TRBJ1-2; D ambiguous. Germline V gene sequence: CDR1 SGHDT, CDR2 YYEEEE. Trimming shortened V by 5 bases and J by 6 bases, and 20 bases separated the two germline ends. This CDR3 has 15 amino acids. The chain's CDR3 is CASRKGGVRNDGYTF. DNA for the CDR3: TGTGCCAGCAGGAAAGGCGGGGTAAGGAACGATGGCTACACCTTC. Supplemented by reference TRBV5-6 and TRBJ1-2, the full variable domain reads DAGVTQSPTHLIKTRGQQVTLRCSPKSGHDTVSWYQQALGQGPQFIFQYYEEEERQRGNFPDRFSGHQFPNYSSELNVNALLLGDSALYLCASRKGGVRNDGYTFGSGTRLTVV.

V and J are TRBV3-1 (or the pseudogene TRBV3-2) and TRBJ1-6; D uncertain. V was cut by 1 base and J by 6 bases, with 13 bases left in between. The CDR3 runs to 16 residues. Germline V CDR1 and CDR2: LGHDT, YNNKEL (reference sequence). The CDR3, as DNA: TGTGCCAGCAGCCAAGCGAGAGCGGCACGTAATTCACCCCTCCACTTT. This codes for CASSQARAARNSPLHF.

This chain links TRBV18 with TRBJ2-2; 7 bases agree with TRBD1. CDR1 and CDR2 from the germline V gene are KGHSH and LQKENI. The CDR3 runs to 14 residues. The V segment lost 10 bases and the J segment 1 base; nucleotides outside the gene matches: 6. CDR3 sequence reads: CATEGARNTGELFF. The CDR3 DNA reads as TGTGCCACCGAGGGGGCGAGGAACACCGGGGAGCTGTTTTTT.

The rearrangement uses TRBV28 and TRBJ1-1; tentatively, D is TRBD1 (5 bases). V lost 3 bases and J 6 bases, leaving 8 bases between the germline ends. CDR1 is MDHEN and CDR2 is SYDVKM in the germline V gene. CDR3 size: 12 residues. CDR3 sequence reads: CASSFQGSEAFF. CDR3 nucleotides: TGTGCCAGCAGTTTCCAGGGTTCTGAAGCTTTCTTT.

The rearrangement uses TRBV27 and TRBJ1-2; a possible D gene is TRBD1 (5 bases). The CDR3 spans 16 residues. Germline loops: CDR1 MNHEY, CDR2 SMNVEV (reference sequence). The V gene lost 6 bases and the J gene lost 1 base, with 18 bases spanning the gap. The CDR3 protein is CASRTFGVQGNYGYTF. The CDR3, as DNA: TGTGCCAGCAGAACATTCGGGGTTCAGGGTAACTATGGCTACACCTTC.

The CDR3 protein is CASSLGQAGNQPQHF. CDR3 bases: TGTGCCAGCAGCTTAGGACAGGCGGGCAATCAGCCCCAGCATTTT. The chain combines TRBV3-1 (or the pseudogene TRBV3-2) with TRBJ1-5; 7 bases are a match to TRBD1. V shed 5 bases, J shed 2 bases, and the junction held 6 bases outside the gene matches. This CDR3 has 15 amino acids. Germline lookup yields CDR1 LGHDT and CDR2 YNNKEL (reference sequence).

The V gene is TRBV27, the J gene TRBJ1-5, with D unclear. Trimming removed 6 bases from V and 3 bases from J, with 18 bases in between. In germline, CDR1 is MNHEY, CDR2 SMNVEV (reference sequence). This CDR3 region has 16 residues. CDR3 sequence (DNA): TGTGCCAGCAGCCCACTATCCGGATCTCTCAATCAGCCCCAGCATTTT. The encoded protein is CASSPLSGSLNQPQHF.

The CDR3 protein is CASSFGADTQYF. CDR3 DNA: TGTGCCAGCAGCTTCGGGGCAGATACGCAGTATTTT. The genes are TRBV5-5 and TRBJ2-3, with a weak D call TRBD2 (5 bases). Germline V CDR1 and CDR2: SGHKS, YYEKEE (reference sequence). V lost 2 bases to trimming and J lost 4 bases, with 5 bases between them. CDR3 length: 12 amino acids.

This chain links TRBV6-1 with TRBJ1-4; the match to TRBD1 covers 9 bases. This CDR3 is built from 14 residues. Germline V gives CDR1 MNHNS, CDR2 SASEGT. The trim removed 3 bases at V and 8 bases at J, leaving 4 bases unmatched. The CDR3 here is CASSDGDRDEKLFF. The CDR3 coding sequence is TGTGCCAGCAGTGATGGGGACAGGGACGAAAAACTGTTTTTT.

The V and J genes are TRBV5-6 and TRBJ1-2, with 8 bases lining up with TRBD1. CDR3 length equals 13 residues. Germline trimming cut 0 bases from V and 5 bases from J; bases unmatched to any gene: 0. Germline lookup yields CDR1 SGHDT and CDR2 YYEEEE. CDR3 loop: CASSLGTGYGYTF. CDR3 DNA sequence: TGTGCCAGCAGCTTGGGGACAGGGTATGGCTACACCTTC.